This TCR beta chain is from a study of identical twins. Regarding this clonotype: The antigen is unknown.

The J segment lost 7 bases and the V segment lost 6 bases, leaving 11 bases of the junction unmatched. The germline gives CDR1 MNHNS, CDR2 SASEGT. CDR3 size: 14 residues. General study points: Out-of-frame beta chain sequences displayed weaker excess sharing between twins.

Carrying unique molecular identifiers, the cDNA also gained a universal primer site through template switching. TCRdb ran MiXCR on the 5' RACE reads and lists one entry per CDR3 protein. The sample carries more than 200,000 distinct CDR3 sequences, roughly 13% recorded once. Input material: memory (CD45RO+) T cells sorted from blood. This sequence originates from a woman aged 18-29 years in good health. The V gene is TRBV6-1, the J gene TRBJ2-7; 8 positions match TRBD2. CDR3 in amino acids: CASRRAGEGLEQYF. CDR3 sequence (DNA): TGTGCCAGCAGACGAGCGGGAGAGGGTTTGGAGCAGTACTTC.